One sample yielded the 28 T cell receptor beta chains listed below, sequenced in a study of T cells in localized non-small cell lung cancer. TCRdb keeps only in-frame clones here, not all; method: immunoSEQ multiplex PCR. The sample contains just under 30,000 clones, 80% to 90% of which appear only once. This specimen was peripheral blood, taken before any cancer treatment. The source of these receptors is a woman aged 35-70 years with stage I lung adenocarcinoma.

The chain carries TRBV29-1 and TRBJ2-3; 8 bases are shared with TRBD2. V lost 7 bases to trimming and J lost 0 bases; unmatched junction nucleotides: 3. Germline loops: CDR1 SQVTM, CDR2 ANQGSEA. The CDR3 runs 13 residues. The CDR3 sequence: CSAERGSTDTQYF. The CDR3 DNA follows: TGCAGCGCGGAGCGGGGGAGCACAGATACGCAGTATTTT.

This sequence joins TRBV21-1 and TRBJ2-5. TRBV21-1 is listed as a pseudogene. The CDR3 loop spans 17 amino acids. The chain's CDR3 is CASSKAGRRLSEETQYF. Written as DNA, the CDR3 is TGTGCCAGCAGCAAAGCTGGCAGGAGACTTTCTGAAGAGACCCAGTACTTC.

This chain uses TRBV28 with TRBJ1-4; D is ambiguous. The germline V and J ends were trimmed by 4 bases and 11 bases, with 8 bases remaining between them. The V gene's germline CDR1 is MDHEN and CDR2 SYDVKM. The CDR3 runs to 11 residues. The CDR3 here is CASSSEEKLFF. In DNA form, the CDR3 reads TGTGCCAGCAGTTCTGAGGAGAAACTGTTTTTT.

V gene TRBV11-2 combines with J gene TRBJ1-3; D is possibly TRBD1 (6 bases). CDR3 length equals 18 residues. V shed 2 bases and J shed 0 bases, with 17 bases lying between them. CDR1 SGHAT and CDR2 FQNNGV come from the germline V gene. CDR3 loop: CASSLTGTRGGSGNTIYF. The CDR3 region has the DNA TGTGCCAGCAGCTTAACAGGGACCCGCGGCGGCTCTGGAAACACCATATATTTT.

The chain is built from TRBV13 and TRBJ1-2; D is unresolved. Per germline, CDR1 PRHDT and CDR2 FYEKMQ (reference sequence). This CDR3 has 15 amino acids. Trimming pared 1 base from V and 0 bases from J, leaving 9 bases between. The DNA of the CDR3 is TGTGCCAGCAGCTTAGACTCTTACTCTAACTATGGCTACACCTTC. It translates to CASSLDSYSNYGYTF.

DNA for the CDR3: TGTGCCAGCAGTTCGGGGACAATACCTCAGCCCCAGCATTTT. Its translation: CASSSGTIPQPQHF. This chain connects TRBV28 to TRBJ1-5; a weak D match, TRBD1 (6 bases). Germline-derived CDR1 and CDR2 are MDHEN and SYDVKM. V lost 4 bases to trimming and J lost 6 bases, with 13 bases between them. CDR3 length: 14 amino acids.

The CDR3 is CASSLAQGYGYTF. The CDR3 nucleotides are TGCGCCAGCAGCTTGGCACAGGGCTATGGCTACACCTTC. The chain links TRBV5-1 to TRBJ1-2, with D possibly TRBD1 on 6 matching bases. The CDR3 is 13 amino acids. V was trimmed by 0 bases and J by 4 bases, leaving 7 bases between them. Germline-derived CDR1 and CDR2 are SGHRS and YFSETQ.

The gene calls are TRBV7-9 and TRBJ2-7, with TRBD1 matching over 7 bases. CDR1 and CDR2 from the germline V gene are SEHNR and FQNEAQ (reference sequence). The V and J ends lost 5 bases and 7 bases, in that order; junction bases with no gene match: 17. This CDR3 spans 16 amino acids. The CDR3 protein is CASSPATMTGFREQYF. The CDR3 DNA is TGTGCCAGCAGCCCCGCCACCATGACAGGGTTCAGGGAGCAGTACTTC.

The chain employs TRBV18 and TRBJ2-5, with D unresolved. The germline gives CDR1 KGHSH, CDR2 LQKENI. Trimming removed 6 bases at V and 7 bases at J, with 24 bases between. CDR3 size: 16 residues. The CDR3 DNA reads TGTGCCAGCTCGCTCACCGGGCGTAGCATAGAGAGGACCCAGTACTTC. It is translated as CASSLTGRSIERTQYF.

The chain recombines TRBV10-3 with TRBJ1-1; no clear D gene. CDR1 ENHRY and CDR2 SYGVKD come from the germline V gene. V dropped 0 bases and J dropped 0 bases, with 11 bases sitting between them. CDR3 length: 16 amino acids. The DNA for the CDR3 is TGTGCCATCAGTGAGTCCGGACCTATCTTGAACACTGAAGCTTTCTTT. Its translation: CAISESGPILNTEAFF.

The CDR3 nucleotides are TGTGCCAGCAGGACAGGTTTCCAACTGTTTTTT. This codes for CASRTGFQLFF. The rearrangement links TRBV6-1 to TRBJ1-4; the D gene is possibly TRBD1 (6 bases). Trimming took 6 bases from V and 12 from J, leaving 11 bases between them. From germline, CDR1 is MNHNS and CDR2 SASEGT. This CDR3 is built from 11 residues.

The V call is TRBV7-9, the J call TRBJ2-2, with TRBD2 identical over 9 bases. Germline CDR1 and CDR2: SEHNR and FQNEAQ (reference sequence). V shed 1 base, J shed 6 bases, and the junction held 9 bases outside the gene matches. This CDR3 has 17 amino acids. CDR3 protein: CASSLVGAGGASGELFF. The CDR3 DNA is TGTGCCAGCAGCTTAGTGGGAGCGGGAGGCGCGTCCGGGGAGCTGTTTTTT.

The rearrangement joins TRBV28 to TRBJ2-7, with TRBD1 identical over 9 bases. CDR3 size: 13 residues. The V gene's germline CDR1 is MDHEN and CDR2 SYDVKM. J gave up 2 bases and V 7 bases, and 3 bases lay outside the gene matches. This chain's CDR3 is CASTGQGPYEQYF. Here the CDR3 DNA reads TGTGCCAGCACGGGACAGGGACCCTACGAGCAGTACTTC.

This CDR3 reads CASSLVSAGSYEQYF. CDR3 in DNA: TGTGCCAGCAGCTTAGTATCCGCGGGATCCTACGAGCAGTACTTC. This chain connects TRBV11-1 to TRBJ2-7; weak D call: TRBD2 (6 bases). CDR3 length: 15 amino acids. Looked up from germline, CDR1 is SGHAT and CDR2 is FQDESV (reference sequence). Trimming removed 1 base at V and 1 base at J, with 11 bases between.

The rearrangement links TRBV28 to TRBJ2-5, with 10 bases aligning to TRBD1. CDR3 length equals 18 residues. V dropped 6 bases and J dropped 3; count of bases not matched to a gene: 16. Germline-derived CDR1 and CDR2 are MDHEN and SYDVKM. The CDR3 sequence is CASSRLGPGQGIEETQYF. CDR3 bases: TGTGCCAGCAGCCGATTGGGCCCGGGACAGGGGATAGAAGAGACCCAGTACTTC.

The DNA of the CDR3 is TGTGCCAGCAGCTTGGCCGCAGGGCTAACCTCCTACGAGCAGTACTTC. Its translation: CASSLAAGLTSYEQYF. The J gene is TRBJ2-7, the V gene TRBV5-4, with D maybe TRBD1 (5 bases). Per germline, CDR1 SGHNT and CDR2 YYREEE (reference sequence). The CDR3 extends over 16 amino acids. Trimming removed 0 bases from V and 0 bases from J, with 13 bases in between.

The chain joins TRBV7-2 to TRBJ2-7; TRBD1 agrees at 7 bases. CDR1 is SGHTA, CDR2 FQGNSA, per germline. V lost 5 bases and J lost 3; bases outside the gene matches: 10. CDR3 length: 15 amino acids. In nucleotides, the CDR3 is TGTGCCAGCAGCCCGTACAGGGGTAGTCGCTACGAGCAGTACTTC. Its translation: CASSPYRGSRYEQYF.

The chain has TRBV2 and TRBJ2-2, with D hard to call. The CDR3 runs to 12 residues. Germline-derived CDR1 and CDR2 are SNHLY and FYNNEI. Trimming stripped 6 bases from V and 2 bases from J, with 4 bases between. The CDR3 is CASRTNTGELFF. The CDR3 DNA reads as TGTGCCAGCAGGACAAACACCGGGGAGCTGTTTTTT.

The chain recombines TRBV7-6 with TRBJ2-2, with 7 bases lining up with TRBD1. The CDR3 is 16 amino acids. Germline trimming cut 2 bases from V and 1 base from J; bases unmatched to any gene: 4. Germline-derived CDR1 and CDR2 are SGHVS and FNYEAQ. The CDR3 loop reads CASSLWGTENTGELFF. The CDR3 bases are TGTGCCAGCAGCTTATGGGGGACAGAGAACACCGGGGAGCTGTTTTTT.

The V and J genes are TRBV28 and TRBJ1-1; D is undetermined. Trimming removed 5 bases at V and 11 bases at J, with 15 bases between. Germline V CDR1 and CDR2: MDHEN, SYDVKM. The CDR3 is 12 residues long. The CDR3 spells CASSPHRRRAFF. The CDR3 DNA reads as TGTGCCAGCAGTCCCCATCGAAGAAGGGCTTTCTTT.

The chain combines TRBV27 with TRBJ2-1; 8 nucleotides line up with TRBD1. The CDR3 totals 16 residues. The germline V gene has CDR1 MNHEY and CDR2 SMNVEV (reference sequence). V trimming: 0 bases; J trimming: 0 bases; junction bases outside the gene matches: 1. The CDR3 loop reads CASSLSGTGSYNEQFF. In DNA form, the CDR3 reads TGTGCCAGCAGTTTATCCGGGACAGGCTCCTACAATGAGCAGTTCTTC.

This clone has a single count. The rearrangement joins TRBV11-2 to TRBJ2-2, with a tentative D call TRBD1 (5 bases). The CDR3 contains 15 residues. With 3 bases removed from V and 4 bases from J, the gap between germline ends came to 12 bases. Per the germline V gene, CDR1 is SGHAT and CDR2 is FQNNGV. As DNA, the CDR3 is TGTGCCAGCAGCTTCCAGGGCCATGGCACCGGGGAGCTGTTTTTT. This translates into CASSFQGHGTGELFF. Full variable domain (outside the CDR3, taken from reference TRBV11-2 and TRBJ2-2): EAGVAQSPRYKIIEKRQSVAFWCNPISGHATLYWYQQILGQGPKLLIQFQNNGVVDDSQLPKDRFSAERLKGVDSTLKIQPAKLEDSAVYLCASSFQGHGTGELFFGEGSRLTVL.

This clone occurred a few times. The genes are TRBV28 and TRBJ1-3; D remains unclear. Trimming removed 3 bases at V and 2 bases at J, with 8 bases between. The CDR3 is 14 amino acids. In germline, CDR1 is MDHEN, CDR2 SYDVKM. CDR3 nucleotide sequence: TGTGCCAGCAGTTTGACGGGAACTGGAAACACCATATATTTT. Encoded protein: CASSLTGTGNTIYF. Full variable domain (missing parts from reference TRBV28 and TRBJ1-3): DVKVTQSSRYLVKRTGEKVFLECVQDMDHENMFWYRQDPGLGLRLIYFSYDVKMKEKGDIPEGYSVSREKKERFSLILESASTNQTSMYLCASSLTGTGNTIYFGEGSWLTVV.

J is TRBJ2-7 and V is TRBV28, with D maybe TRBD1 (6 bases). The CDR3 runs 14 residues. V lost 4 bases and J lost 6, with 16 bases in between. The germline V gene encodes CDR1 MDHEN and CDR2 SYDVKM. The CDR3 DNA sequence: TGTGCCAGCAGTTCAAGGGACAACCTCTTCGAGCAGTACTTC. It is translated as CASSSRDNLFEQYF.

This chain joins TRBV30 and TRBJ2-7; unclear D gene. The V gene's germline CDR1 is GTSNPN and CDR2 SVGIG (reference sequence). CDR3 size: 14 residues. Trimming took off 1 base at V and 2 bases at J, with 12 bases between the two ends. This chain's CDR3 is CAWSDGRYPYEQYF. CDR3 bases: TGTGCCTGGAGTGATGGACGATATCCCTACGAGCAGTACTTC.

The chain combines TRBV28 with TRBJ1-5; the D is unclear. The CDR3 has 16 residues. From germline, CDR1 is MDHEN and CDR2 SYDVKM. Trimming left V 7 bases short and J 0 bases short, with 16 bases between. The CDR3 sequence: CASTIGPRPSNQPQHF. CDR3 DNA: TGTGCCAGCACCATAGGTCCCAGACCTAGCAATCAGCCCCAGCATTTT.

This clone occurred a few times. The genes are TRBV29-1 and TRBJ2-3, with TRBD2 matching 8 bases. CDR1 is SQVTM, CDR2 ANQGSEA, per germline. The CDR3 extends over 16 amino acids. Trimming took 5 bases from V and 10 from J; bases not matched to a gene: 20. The CDR3 loop is CSVSRVLADMKAAQYF. CDR3 in DNA: TGCAGCGTTTCAAGAGTACTAGCGGATATGAAGGCGGCGCAGTATTTT.

This clone was observed a single time. This chain joins TRBV10-3 and TRBJ2-2, with D uncertain. Germline values: CDR1 ENHRY, CDR2 SYGVKD. The CDR3 consists of 13 residues. V gave up 8 bases and J gave up 1 base, with 8 bases separating them. The CDR3 DNA follows: TGTGCCATCGCTGCAGGGAACACCGGGGAGCTGTTTTTT. Residues: CAIAAGNTGELFF.